Reported below is one TCR beta chain. Germline values: CDR1 SGDLS, CDR2 YYNGEE. V lost 2 bases to trimming and J lost 2 bases, with 10 bases between them. The CDR3 has 14 residues. The sample originates from a study of patients and donors after allogeneic stem cell transplantation. TCRdb itself ran the RT-PCR reads through MiXCR, one entry per CDR3 protein. The table shows under 200,000 distinct CDR3 sequences, with 30% occurring only once. The specimen sequenced was blood, either unsorted or a sorted T cell fraction (not recorded which). V gene TRBV9 combines with J gene TRBJ2-5, with a tentative D call TRBD1 (6 bases). This receptor was identified in a human donor who was either an allogeneic HSCT recipient or a stem cell or donor lymphocyte infusion donor (not recorded which). It is not recorded whose cells these are; they may come from a transplant donor. The DNA of the CDR3 is TGTGCCAGCAGCGTGGGGACACAGCAAGAGACCCAGTACTTC. This codes for CASSVGTQQETQYF.